The 31 T cell receptor beta chains given below trace back to one sample, sequenced in a study of regulatory T cells in long-lasting Graves disease. The authors built TCR beta libraries using iRepertoire HTBI primers and Arm-PCR of CDR3 regions. MiXCR, applied by TCRdb to the multiplex PCR reads, yields one record per CDR3 protein. The sample contains around 450,000 distinct CDR3 sequences, roughly 21% of which appear only once. As to time point: persistent/refractory GD, antithyroid drugs over 5 years with positive TRAb. Following extraction of RNA from PBMCs, that RNA was used to make the TCR library. The material was peripheral blood mononuclear cells (PBMCs), obtained when the disease was refractory, from a patient treated with antithyroid drugs. The origin of the receptors is a female donor with Graves disease.

This clonotype was found a few times. The chain combines TRBV5-1 with TRBJ2-7, with D maybe TRBD1 (6 bases). The CDR3 length is 15 residues. Germline CDR1 SGHRS, CDR2 YFSETQ. V lost 3 bases to trimming and J lost 3 bases, with 16 bases between them. The CDR3 reads CASSSRQDINYEQYF. CDR3 DNA: TGCGCCAGCAGCTCCCGACAGGACATTAACTACGAGCAGTACTTC.

The table lists this clonotype with a few counts. The chain has TRBV5-6 and TRBJ1-5, with D perhaps TRBD1 (6 bases). Germline V gene sequence: CDR1 SGHDT, CDR2 YYEEEE. The ends were cut back, 4 bases at V and 4 bases at J, with 24 bases in the middle. The CDR3 covers 18 residues. The CDR3 DNA follows: TGTGCCAGCAGCCCCTCGGCTGAGGGGGATCCTCGAAATCAGCCCCAGCATTTT. This encodes CASSPSAEGDPRNQPQHF.

This clonotype was observed a handful of times. The CDR3: CASRGGASGFYEQFF. The CDR3 DNA reads TGTGCCAGCAGAGGAGGGGCTAGCGGGTTCTATGAGCAGTTCTTC. The gene calls are TRBV12-3 or TRBV12-4 and TRBJ2-1; 8 nucleotides line up with TRBD2. CDR3 length: 15 residues. Losses at the gene ends were 6 bases for V and 8 bases for J; bases not matched to a gene: 12.

V is TRBV28 and J is TRBJ2-2; a weak D match, TRBD1 (5 bases). Between the trimmed V and J ends, which lost 3 bases and 5 bases, there was a span of 19 bases. The CDR3 sequence is 17 residues long. Germline CDR1 is MDHEN and CDR2 is SYDVKM. The CDR3 region is CASSFLWGEVNTGELFF. In DNA, the CDR3 is TGTGCCAGCAGTTTCTTGTGGGGCGAAGTAAATACCGGGGAGCTGTTTTTT.

The genes are TRBV29-1 and TRBJ1-1; D gene unclear. The length of the CDR3 is 13 residues. Trimming took 6 bases from V and 1 from J, leaving 12 bases between them. Germline values: CDR1 SQVTM, CDR2 ANQGSEA. The CDR3 region is CSVEVQPNTEAFF. CDR3 DNA: TGCAGCGTCGAGGTTCAACCGAACACTGAAGCTTTCTTT.

This clonotype came up many times. This rearrangement joins TRBV28 to TRBJ2-5, with 9 bases matching TRBD1. CDR3 size: 15 residues. Germline trimming cut 4 bases from V and 4 bases from J; bases unmatched to any gene: 7. Germline V gene sequence: CDR1 MDHEN, CDR2 SYDVKM. The CDR3, as DNA: TGTGCCAGCAGTTCCGCGGGACAGGGCGGAGAGACCCAGTACTTC. Encoded protein: CASSSAGQGGETQYF.

This clonotype was seen just once. This sequence joins TRBV4-1 and TRBJ1-5; D is uncertain. This CDR3 is 15 amino acids long. From germline, CDR1 is MGHRA and CDR2 YSYEKL. Trimming removed 0 bases from V and 3 bases from J, with 9 bases in between. The CDR3 spells CASSQEKLDNQPQHF. The CDR3 coding sequence is TGCGCCAGCAGCCAAGAAAAGCTCGACAATCAGCCCCAGCATTTT.

The sample holds a few counts of this clonotype. Possible read error: a much larger clone is one base away. V and J are TRBV2 and TRBJ1-2, with D possibly TRBD1 on 5 matching bases. This CDR3 is built from 15 residues. Germline lookup yields CDR1 SNHLY and CDR2 FYNNEI. In DNA form, the CDR3 reads TGTACCAGCAGTGAATCTCGCGGGGGTAACTATGGCTACACCTTC. Its protein product is CTSSESRGGNYGYTF.

This clonotype was seen ten or more times. The rearrangement links TRBV12-5 to TRBJ2-5; the match to TRBD1 covers 9 bases. CDR1 is LGHNT and CDR2 is FRNRAP in the germline V gene. The CDR3 covers 16 residues. V lost 4 bases, J lost 5 bases, and 11 bases stayed unmatched. CDR3 amino acids: CASGYLMGQGYETQYF. CDR3 coding DNA: TGTGCTAGTGGTTACCTTATGGGACAGGGTTACGAGACCCAGTACTTC. Using reference TRBV12-5 and TRBJ2-5 for the parts outside the CDR3, the full variable domain is DARVTQTPRHKVTEMGQEVTMRCQPILGHNTVFWYRQTMMQGLELLAYFRNRAPLDDSGMPKDRFSAEMPDATLATLKIQPSEPRDSAVYFCASGYLMGQGYETQYFGPGTRLLVL.

This clonotype was seen many times. The chain employs TRBV20-1 and TRBJ1-1; D remains unclear. Trimming took 0 bases from V and 4 from J, leaving 6 bases between them. The germline V gene has CDR1 DFQATT and CDR2 SNEGSKA (reference sequence). The CDR3 contains 12 residues. CDR3: CSARDGVTEAFF. The CDR3 DNA reads TGCAGTGCTAGAGATGGAGTCACTGAAGCTTTCTTT.

This clonotype has just a few counts. This sequence joins TRBV7-2 and TRBJ1-1; D is unresolved. CDR1 is SGHTA, CDR2 FQGNSA, per germline. The CDR3 is 13 amino acids. Between the trimmed V and J ends, which lost 2 bases and 8 bases, there was a span of 12 bases. The CDR3 DNA sequence: TGTGCCAGCAGCTTATATGTACAAGGAGAAGCTTTCTTT. Translating gives CASSLYVQGEAFF.

This clonotype was recorded at least ten times. The V and J genes are TRBV7-8 and TRBJ2-7; 7 bases map to TRBD2. The V and J ends lost 5 bases and 3 bases, in that order; junction bases with no gene match: 10. The CDR3 runs 15 residues. Germline-derived CDR1 and CDR2 are SGHVS and FQNEAQ. The DNA of the CDR3 is TGTGCCAGCAGCGCACCCGGGACTACCAACTACGAGCAGTACTTC. Its protein product is CASSAPGTTNYEQYF. Complete variable domain (other parts from reference TRBV7-8 and TRBJ2-7): GAGVSQSPRYKVAKRGQDVALRCDPISGHVSLFWYQQALGQGPEFLTYFQNEAQLDKSGLPSDRFFAERPEGSVSTLKIQRTQQEDSAVYLCASSAPGTTNYEQYFGPGTRLTVT.

This clonotype appeared a few times. The chain joins TRBV28 to TRBJ1-1; possible D gene TRBD1, 5 bases. The V gene's germline CDR1 is MDHEN and CDR2 SYDVKM. The germline V and J ends were trimmed by 3 bases and 4 bases, with 12 bases remaining between them. This CDR3 spans 14 amino acids. CDR3 in amino acids: CASSFWGEGTEAFF. In DNA form, the CDR3 reads TGTGCCAGCAGTTTTTGGGGGGAGGGCACTGAAGCTTTCTTT.

This chain joins TRBV5-5 and TRBJ2-7; D not resolved. This CDR3 is 15 amino acids long. From germline, CDR1 is SGHKS and CDR2 YYEKEE (reference sequence). Trimming removed 0 bases from V and 0 bases from J, with 10 bases in between. CDR3 sequence (DNA): TGTGCCAGCAGCTTGGTAGGCATAGCCTCCTACGAGCAGTACTTC. The encoded protein is CASSLVGIASYEQYF.

As concerns this clonotype: Since a much larger clone is just one base distant, this may be a read error. This chain joins TRBV28 and TRBJ1-5; D possibly corresponds to TRBD1 (6 bases). The CDR3 is 18 amino acids. Germline CDR1 and CDR2: MDHEN and SYDVKM. The DNA for the CDR3 is TGTGCCAGCGGTTTCTCTACAGGGAAAGATTGGCGCAATCAGCCCCAGCATTTT. It yields the protein CASGFSTGKDWRNQPQHF.

The table lists this clonotype with many counts. The chain joins TRBV12-3 or TRBV12-4 to TRBJ2-7; D may be TRBD2 (6 bases). The CDR3 is 13 residues long. Trimming took 6 bases from V and 2 from J, leaving 11 bases between them. CDR3 loop: CASRSGGTYEQYF. DNA for the CDR3: TGTGCCAGCAGGTCCGGGGGAACCTACGAGCAGTACTTC.

This clonotype has just a few counts. V is TRBV27 and J is TRBJ1-4; D not resolved. Trimming shortened V by 3 bases and J by 8 bases, and 13 bases separated the two germline ends. The CDR3 is made up of 14 amino acids. The germline V gene has CDR1 MNHEY and CDR2 SMNVEV (reference sequence). Written as DNA, the CDR3 is TGTGCCAGCAGTTTTAGGAGGACGACAGAAAAACTGTTTTTT. It is translated as CASSFRRTTEKLFF.

This clonotype was seen repeatedly, ten times or more. This chain links TRBV28 with TRBJ1-2; 10 bases agree with TRBD1. Germline V gene sequence: CDR1 MDHEN, CDR2 SYDVKM. This CDR3 is 13 amino acids long. The J segment lost 7 bases and the V segment lost 11 bases, leaving 10 bases of the junction unmatched. The CDR3 DNA reads TGTGCCGGCGCCGGGACAGGGGCCGTTGGCTACACCTTC. This encodes CAGAGTGAVGYTF.

The chain is built from TRBV25-1 and TRBJ2-3; D might be TRBD1 or TRBD2, each matching 5 bases. V was shortened by 5 bases and J by 2 bases, with 11 bases between the two germline ends. Germline CDR1 is MGHDK and CDR2 is SYGVNS. This CDR3 has 14 amino acids. CDR3: CASSSTGATDTQYF. Written as DNA, the CDR3 is TGTGCCAGCAGTTCAACCGGGGCCACAGATACGCAGTATTTT.

The chain has TRBV28 and TRBJ1-1; 7 positions match TRBD1. Germline V gene sequence: CDR1 MDHEN, CDR2 SYDVKM. J was trimmed by 7 bases and V by 5 bases; bases with no gene match: 7. CDR3 length: 13 amino acids. The CDR3 DNA reads TGTGCCAGCAGTGGTAGGGGGCAAGGTGAAGCTTTCTTT. The encoded protein is CASSGRGQGEAFF.

The chain is built from TRBV28 and TRBJ2-5; no clear D gene. Judging by the DNA end, TRBJ2-1 fits better; the J call may be wrong. CDR3 length equals 13 residues. CDR1 is MDHEN and CDR2 is SYDVKM in the germline V gene. CDR3 sequence (DNA): TGTGCCAGCAGTTTAAGTGGGATATCTGGGCAGTTCTTC. Translating gives CASSLSGISGQFF.

Many counts were recorded for this clonotype. The J gene is TRBJ1-1, the V gene TRBV29-1, with TRBD1 matching over 9 bases. Unmatched junction bases numbered 12, after V lost 8 bases and J lost 5 bases. Germline V gives CDR1 SQVTM, CDR2 ANQGSEA. The CDR3 spans 14 residues. The DNA of the CDR3 is TGCAGCACCTCCGGGACAGGGCTGAGGACTGAAGCTTTCTTT. It translates to CSTSGTGLRTEAFF. Supplemented by reference TRBV29-1 and TRBJ1-1, the full variable domain reads SAVISQKPSRDICQRGTSLTIQCQVDSQVTMMFWYRQQPGQSLTLIATANQGSEATYESGFVIDKFPISRPNLTFSTLTVSNMSPEDSSIYLCSTSGTGLRTEAFFGQGTRLTVV.

This clonotype has at least ten counts. The chain uses TRBV11-3 and TRBJ1-1, with D perhaps TRBD1 (6 bases). CDR1 SGHNT and CDR2 YENEEA come from the germline V gene. Between the trimmed V and J ends, which lost 5 bases and 5 bases, there was a span of 15 bases. This CDR3 is 14 amino acids long. CDR3 DNA sequence: TGTGCCAGCAGCGAACAGGGTAGGAGGACTGAAGCTTTCTTT. It codes for CASSEQGRRTEAFF.

This clonotype was picked up many times. V usage is TRBV5-1 and J usage is TRBJ1-6; the match to TRBD1 covers 12 bases. Per the germline V gene, CDR1 is SGHRS and CDR2 is YFSETQ. The CDR3 spans 16 residues. Losses at the gene ends were 0 bases for V and 5 bases for J; bases not matched to a gene: 0. DNA for the CDR3: TGCGCCAGCAGCTTGGGGGACAGGGGGCATAATTCACCCCTCCACTTT. Protein product: CASSLGDRGHNSPLHF.

This clonotype showed up many times. The chain links TRBV3-1 to TRBJ1-1; unclear D gene. Trimming took 2 bases from V and 2 from J, leaving 9 bases between them. CDR3 length equals 14 residues. Germline CDR1 LGHDT, CDR2 YNNKEL (reference sequence). Here the CDR3 DNA reads TGTGCCAGCAGCCAAACCAATTTAAACACTGAAGCTTTCTTT. Translated, it gives CASSQTNLNTEAFF.

This clonotype was detected many times. The chain uses TRBV12-3 or TRBV12-4 and TRBJ1-5, with 8 bases that match TRBD1. V was clipped by 4 bases and J by 5 bases; unmatched bases: 10. There are 16 residues in the CDR3. CDR3: CASSSVQGVWDQPQHF. CDR3 nucleotide sequence: TGTGCCAGCAGTTCCGTACAGGGGGTTTGGGATCAGCCCCAGCATTTT.

This clonotype was recorded a few times. The chain is built from TRBV29-1 and TRBJ2-5, with 7 nucleotides matching TRBD2. Germline CDR1 SQVTM, CDR2 ANQGSEA. The CDR3 contains 14 residues. Trimming at V came to 5 bases and at J to 2 bases, leaving 8 bases not matched to a gene. The CDR3 sequence is CSVFGGGLQETQYF. The CDR3 bases are TGCAGCGTTTTCGGGGGAGGGTTACAAGAGACCCAGTACTTC.

The chain carries TRBV27 and TRBJ2-2; D not certain. V was clipped by 2 bases and J by 0 bases, with 10 bases between them. The CDR3 covers 16 residues. The germline V gene encodes CDR1 MNHEY and CDR2 SMNVEV (reference sequence). In DNA, the CDR3 is TGTGCCAGCAGTTTAGACGGGCCCGCGAACACCGGGGAGCTGTTTTTT. This gives the protein CASSLDGPANTGELFF.

The CDR3 bases are TGTGCCAGCAGTCCCAGACAGGGGTTGGTGAACACTGAAGCTTTCTTT. It specifies CASSPRQGLVNTEAFF. The gene calls are TRBV12-3 or TRBV12-4 and TRBJ1-1, with 8 bases aligning to TRBD1. The CDR3 consists of 16 residues. V trimming: 5 bases; J trimming: 0 bases; junction bases outside the gene matches: 8.

The chain joins TRBV15 to TRBJ1-2, with D possibly being TRBD1 (6 bases). CDR1 is LNHNV and CDR2 is YYDKDF in the germline V gene (reference sequence). The CDR3 runs 15 residues. V was trimmed by 0 bases and J by 7 bases, leaving 15 bases between them. As DNA, the CDR3 is TGTGCCACCAGCAGAGATCTGGGGGGCAGGGGTGGCTACACCTTC. It yields the protein CATSRDLGGRGGYTF.

The rearrangement uses TRBV6-1 and TRBJ1-1, with 7 positions matching TRBD1. This CDR3 contains 17 residues. Germline V lookup: CDR1 MNHNS, CDR2 SASEGT. V shed 6 bases and J 0 bases; nucleotides not matched to a gene: 13. CDR3: CASSNQMGQPLNTEAFF. CDR3 nucleotides: TGTGCCAGCAGCAACCAGATGGGACAGCCTTTGAACACTGAAGCTTTCTTT.